This T cell receptor beta chain is drawn from a study of metastatic and nonmetastatic thyroid tumors (dated by TCRdb to 2018 to 2021). At the level of the whole study: For patients with malignant and with benign thyroid disease, the researchers compared repertoires between peripheral blood samples and tumor or nodule tissue samples. On the study overall, not on this receptor specifically: In both blood and tumor samples, TCR beta diversity was reported to be significantly higher in malignant tumors than in benign nodules.

From cysteine to phenylalanine, the CDR3 is 14 amino acids long. Here the CDR3 DNA is all that survives: 42 bases in frame from base 1. V drops 7 bases and J drops 1 base, leaving 10 bases in between. From the germline V gene (reference sequence), CDR1 is LNHDA and CDR2 is SQIVND. The library came from PCR. Sequencing used an Illumina HiSeq 4000. High-throughput sequencing was used to profile the TCR beta-chain CDR3 region of each patient. Concerning the study's data processing: Drawing on CDR3 differences between clinicopathological groups, the researchers built a classifier meant to tell apart patients with distant-metastatic papillary thyroid cancer. The Shannon index was used to assess repertoire diversity, and the Morisita-Horn index was used to assess tumor-blood repertoire similarity. TCRdb's own reprocessing of the public reads used fastp at Q25 and MiXCR and kept productive beta chains. The V and J calls here are based on TCRdb, not the publication. The table for this sample lists tens of thousands of clones; 20% to 25% of them were counted only once. The top ten clonotypes cover 6.4% of the sample.

Before undergoing thyroid surgery, none of the patients had been given any kind of treatment. Using T-cell receptor beta sequencing, the researchers looked back retrospectively at clinical samples from patients, gathered between about 2012 and 2019. This clone has more than one count but fewer than ten. No antigen is known for it. Base quality data are lacking; no much larger clone is found one base away. Sequencing was done on a sample of tumor tissue. The sequence is built from TRBV19 and TRBJ2-2; 6 matching bases give a weak D call of TRBD1. This clonotype was sampled from a female donor with papillary thyroid cancer or a benign thyroid nodule (not recorded which). Some clones in this sample may be carry-over from other donors' samples. The nucleotide sequence is TGTGCCAGTAATGACAGGTTGAACACCGGGGAGCTGTTTTTT. Translated, it gives CASNDRLNTGELFF.